This T cell receptor beta chain came from a study of vaccination and CD4 T cells after COVID-19. The Oncomine TCR Beta short-read assay was applied to DNA of cultured CD4+ T cells. Each CDR3 protein gets one entry after TCRdb re-called the PCR reads with MiXCR. This sample has around 7,400 distinct CDR3 sequences, with more than 50% found just once. The CDR3 runs 14 residues. V was clipped by 1 base and J by 8 bases; unmatched bases: 6. Germline CDR1 is SNHLY and CDR2 is FYNNEI. Noted treatment: roughly 11-day PBMC culture with coronavirus spike peptide pools or control peptides (ViraFEST assay). The collection of CD4+ T cells from the unexposed donor took place before the COVID-19 pandemic (2011-2018). This clonotype turned up a few times. Its target is unknown.

The origin of this receptor is a human donor in good health. V gene TRBV2 combines with J gene TRBJ1-2; 8 bases align to TRBD1. Sequenced sample: CD4+ T cells from blood, cultured in vitro. Written as DNA, the CDR3 is TGTGCCAGCAGTGAAGAGCTTGGGACAGGAGGCTACACCTTC. Translation: CASSEELGTGGYTF.